A selection of T cell receptor beta chains follows, all from one sample in a study of blood T cell repertoires in COVID-19. The method was immunoSEQ multiplex PCR; TCRdb's version includes in-frame clones alone and lacks a portion of them. The sample comprises 220,000 or so clones, around 90% of which are singletons, and less than 15% rests with the top ten. Material: PBMCs or T cells enriched from blood (not recorded which). The receptor set was obtained from a man aged 30 to 39 who had been exposed to COVID-19. Both conserved end residues are part of each CDR3. The D gene is left open where the match is weak. Expanded clones get a size class; other rows say once, few or many, or leave the size out.

>TRBV6-5|-|TRBD2|TRBJ2-1
TGTGCCAGTGCTCGGGGGGGTATTTACAATGAGCAGTTCTTC
CASARGGIYNEQFF
>TRBV30|-|-|TRBJ1-1
TGTGCCTGGAGGTACCCGTCAGACTCGGAAGCTTTCTTT
CAWRYPSDSEAFF
>TRBV3-1/TRBV3-2|-|-|TRBJ2-1
TGTGCCAGCAGCCACGCTAGCCACAATGAGCAGTTCTTC
CASSHASHNEQFF
>TRBV5-1|once|-|TRBJ2-5
TGCGCCAGCAGCTTGACGGGAAACCAGAAAGAGACCCAGTACTTC
CASSLTGNQKETQYF
>TRBV5-1|-|-|TRBJ2-1
TGCGCCAGCAGCTTGTCCCTCGGCACAGTTGGCAATGAGCAGTTCTTC
CASSLSLGTVGNEQFF
>TRBV4-3|-|TRBD2|TRBJ2-3
TGCGCCAGCAGCCCCGGGGGGTCCCAGTCAGATACGCAGTATTTT
CASSPGGSQSDTQYF
>TRBV5-4|-|-|TRBJ2-5
TGTGCCAGCAGCTTGGAGGTAGGGGACTCCCAAGAGACCCAGTACTTC
CASSLEVGDSQETQYF
>TRBV5-6|-|-|TRBJ1-2
TGTGCCAGCAGCTTGGCACGGACTACTAACTATGGCTACACCTTC
CASSLARTTNYGYTF
>TRBV6-5|-|-|TRBJ1-2
TGTGCCAGCAGTCCCGGGAGAGGAACTATCTATGGCTACACCTTC
CASSPGRGTIYGYTF
>TRBV5-4|-|-|TRBJ1-1
TGTGCCAGCAGCTTGAATAATGAAGCTTTCTTT
CASSLNNEAFF
>TRBV5-5|-|-|TRBJ2-1
TGTGCCAGCAGCTTGGCCTCTGGCAGGGGCTCCTACAATGAGCAGTTCTTC
CASSLASGRGSYNEQFF
>TRBV25-1|-|TRBD1|TRBJ2-7
TGTGCCAGCGGACAGGGGGCTTTCTACGAGCAGTACTTC
CASGQGAFYEQYF
>TRBV3-1/TRBV3-2|once|TRBD1|TRBJ1-1
TGTGCCAGCAGCCAAGGGCAGGGGGACACTGAAGCTTTCTTT
CASSQGQGDTEAFF
>TRBV25-1|-|-|TRBJ1-3
TGTGCCAGCAGTGAGGGGCGTGGAAACACCATATATTTT
CASSEGRGNTIYF
>TRBV15|once|TRBD2|TRBJ2-1
TGTGCCACCAGCAGAGAGGGGCCAGCGGGGGCCCCCGACAATGAGCAGTTCTTC
CATSREGPAGAPDNEQFF
>TRBV10-2|-|-|TRBJ2-1
TGCGCCAGCAGTGTGGCGGGGACCGACTACAATGAGCAGTTCTTC
CASSVAGTDYNEQFF
>TRBV6-2/TRBV6-3|-|TRBD1|TRBJ2-6
TGTGCCAGCAGTAGGGGGCGCAGTTCCGGGGCCAACGTCCTGACTTTC
CASSRGRSSGANVLTF
>TRBV15|-|TRBD1|TRBJ2-1
TGTGCCACCAGCGGACCCCGGGACAGGAGATACAATGAGCAGTTCTTC
CATSGPRDRRYNEQFF
>TRBV5-4|-|-|TRBJ1-2
TGTGCCAGCAGCCAGCATTTTACAGGGAACTATGGCTACACCTTC
CASSQHFTGNYGYTF
>TRBV12-3/TRBV12-4|-|-|TRBJ1-5
TGTGCCAGCACCCGACAGATCAATCAGCCCCAGCATTTT
CASTRQINQPQHF
>TRBV2|-|TRBD1|TRBJ1-2
TGTGCCAGCAGGGACTCGGGACAGATCTATGGCTACACCTTC
CASRDSGQIYGYTF
>TRBV27|-|TRBD2|TRBJ2-1
TGTGCCAGCAGGCCCCATAGGACTAGCGGGGAGGATGAGCAGTTCTTC
CASRPHRTSGEDEQFF
>TRBV4-1|once|-|TRBJ1-2
TGCGCCAGCAGCCAAGATCCACAGGCCACCGTCGGCTACACCTTC
CASSQDPQATVGYTF
>TRBV9|-|-|TRBJ2-5
TGTGCCAGCAGCCCCCATTCCGGGGGATTCCAAGAGACCCAGTACTTC
CASSPHSGGFQETQYF
>TRBV6-2/TRBV6-3|-|TRBD1|TRBJ2-7
TGTGCCAGCAGTTTTACCCCGGGACAGGGATCCTACGAGCAGTACTTC
CASSFTPGQGSYEQYF
>TRBV10-3|-|TRBD1|TRBJ1-1
TGTGCCGCCCACAGCAGGACAGGGAACTCTAGAATCACTGAAGCTTTCTTT
CAAHSRTGNSRITEAFF
>TRBV2|-|-|TRBJ2-1
TGTGCCAGCAGACTGAGCGGGAATGAGCAGTTCTTC
CASRLSGNEQFF
>TRBV21-1|-|-|TRBJ2-1
TGTGCCAGCGACTGCAATGAGCAGTTCTTC
CASDCNEQFF
>TRBV7-8|-|-|TRBJ1-5
TGTGCCAGCAGCACAACCGTTAGCAATCAGCCCCAGCATTTT
CASSTTVSNQPQHF
>TRBV14|-|-|TRBJ2-3
TGTGCCAGCAGGTCGGGGGGCGCTAGCACAGATACGCAGTATTTT
CASRSGGASTDTQYF
>TRBV4-3|-|-|TRBJ1-1
TGCGCCAGCAGCCCCACAGATATCCCCGTCACTGAAGCTTTCTTT
CASSPTDIPVTEAFF
>TRBV6-5|-|-|TRBJ1-2
TGTGCCAGCAGTAGGGGGAGGGGCGAAAACTATGGCTACACCTTC
CASSRGRGENYGYTF
>TRBV2|-|-|TRBJ1-1
TGTGCCAGCACTCGCGGCTACGGGGAAAGGGACACTGAAGCTTTCTTT
CASTRGYGERDTEAFF
>TRBV24-1|-|TRBD1|TRBJ2-3
TGTGCCACCAGTGACTACGGACAGGGGGCAGATACGCAGTATTTT
CATSDYGQGADTQYF
>TRBV6-5|-|TRBD1|TRBJ1-1
TGTGCCAGCAGTTACTCGGGCAGGGGGACTGAAGCTTTCTTT
CASSYSGRGTEAFF
>TRBV7-9|-|-|TRBJ1-5
TGTGCCACCAATACTACGACTCAGCCCCAGCATTTT
CATNTTTQPQHF
>TRBV4-1|-|TRBD2|TRBJ2-1
TGCGCCAGCAGCCGCCTAGCGGGGGGACAGCAGTTCTTC
CASSRLAGGQQFF
>TRBV29-1|-|TRBD1|TRBJ1-1
TGCAGCGTTGAGGGACAGGGGGCTGCTGAAGCTTTCTTT
CSVEGQGAAEAFF
>TRBV7-2|-|-|TRBJ1-3
TGTGCCAGCAGCTTAATAGCGGCAGTTTCAGTTTCGGGAAACACCATATATTTT
CASSLIAAVSVSGNTIYF
>TRBV24-1|-|-|TRBJ2-7
TGTGCCACCAGTGACCCTGGGAGGGGGAGCACCTACGAGCAGTACTTC
CATSDPGRGSTYEQYF
>TRBV6-5|once|TRBD1|TRBJ1-5
TGTGCCAGCAATCCCCGGGACAGAGATCAGCCCCAGCATTTT
CASNPRDRDQPQHF
>TRBV7-3|-|-|TRBJ2-3
TGTGCCAGCAGCTTAACAAGACTAGATACGCAGTATTTT
CASSLTRLDTQYF
>TRBV7-6|-|-|TRBJ1-6
TGTGCCAGCAGCTCACCGCCCGGGGGGCAGGGGAATTCACCCCTCCACTTT
CASSSPPGGQGNSPLHF
>TRBV19|-|-|TRBJ1-1
TGTGCCAGTAGTATCGTAAAGAACACTGAAGCTTTCTTT
CASSIVKNTEAFF
>TRBV10-1|few|TRBD1|TRBJ1-1
TGCGCCAGCAGGCCCGGGACAGCGAACACTGAAGCTTTCTTT
CASRPGTANTEAFF
>TRBV2|-|TRBD1|TRBJ1-6
TGTGCCAGCAGTGAGCAGGACAGGAGGAATTCACCCCTCCACTTT
CASSEQDRRNSPLHF
>TRBV7-2|-|TRBD2|TRBJ2-5
TGTGCCAGCAGCTTCGTAGCGGGGCAAGAGACCCAGTACTTC
CASSFVAGQETQYF
>TRBV27|-|-|TRBJ2-5
TGTGCCAGCAGTCCCTACGCCGGGGGAGTGTACGAGACCCAGTACTTC
CASSPYAGGVYETQYF
>TRBV4-2|-|TRBD2|TRBJ2-3
TGTGCCAGCAGCCAAGCGGCCGGACTAGCGGGGGAGCAGTATTTT
CASSQAAGLAGEQYF
>TRBV2|once|-|TRBJ2-5
TGTGCCAGCAGTGAAGCGACGACGGGCGGGGCCCAGTACTTC
CASSEATTGGAQYF
>TRBV11-2|-|TRBD1|TRBJ2-7
TGTGCCAGCAGCTTAGACTCCGGGACAGGGATTTCCTACGAGCAGTACTTC
CASSLDSGTGISYEQYF
>TRBV15|-|TRBD1|TRBJ2-1
TGTGCCACCAGCCCCACAGGGGAGAGAAATGAGCAGTTCTTC
CATSPTGERNEQFF
>TRBV5-1|-|-|TRBJ1-1
TGCGCCAGCAGCTTGGATGGGCCCATGAACACTGAAGCTTTCTTT
CASSLDGPMNTEAFF
>TRBV28|once|-|TRBJ2-7
TGTGCCAGCAGTTTACAGGGCCCACCCTACGAGCAGTACTTC
CASSLQGPPYEQYF
>TRBV7-9|-|-|TRBJ1-2
TGTGCCAGCAGCTTATCTAGTCGAGCCTTCTATGGCTACACCTTC
CASSLSSRAFYGYTF